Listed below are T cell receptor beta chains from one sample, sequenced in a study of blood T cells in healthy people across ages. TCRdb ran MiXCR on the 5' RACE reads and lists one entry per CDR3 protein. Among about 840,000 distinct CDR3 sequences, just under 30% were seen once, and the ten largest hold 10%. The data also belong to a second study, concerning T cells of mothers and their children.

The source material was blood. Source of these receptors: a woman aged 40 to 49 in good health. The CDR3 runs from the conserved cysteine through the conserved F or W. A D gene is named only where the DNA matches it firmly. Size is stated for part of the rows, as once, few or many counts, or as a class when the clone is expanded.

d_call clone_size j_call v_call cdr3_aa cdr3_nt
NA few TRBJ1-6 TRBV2 CASSDSPKSNLHF TGTGCCAGCAGTGACAGCCCGAAAAGCAACCTCCACTTT
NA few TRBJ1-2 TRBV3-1 CASSQAPRYGYTF TGTGCCAGCAGCCAAGCCCCACGCTATGGCTACACCTTC
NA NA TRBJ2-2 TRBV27 CASSWVRDTGELFF TGTGCCAGCAGTTGGGTTAGGGACACCGGGGAGCTGTTTTTT
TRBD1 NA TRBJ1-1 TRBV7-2 CASSSLTGEAFF TGTGCCAGCAGCTCGTTGACAGGGGAAGCTTTCTTT
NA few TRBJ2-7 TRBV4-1 CASSPSAGATYEQYF TGCGCCAGCAGCCCTTCGGCGGGGGCAACCTACGAGCAGTACTTC
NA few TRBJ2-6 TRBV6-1 CASSEGGAGANVLTF TGTGCCAGCAGCGAGGGGGGCGCTGGGGCCAACGTCCTGACTTTC
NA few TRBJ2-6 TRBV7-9 CASSPIGGGGSGANVLTF TGTGCCAGCAGCCCCATTGGGGGCGGAGGGTCTGGGGCCAACGTCCTGACTTTC
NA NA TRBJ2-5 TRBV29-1 CSVGGRIQETQYF TGCAGCGTTGGTGGGCGGATACAAGAGACCCAGTACTTC
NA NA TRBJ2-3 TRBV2 CASSEGSQYF TGTGCCAGCAGTGAGGGGTCGCAGTATTTT
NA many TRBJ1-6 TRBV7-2 CASSLQLSYNSPLHF TGTGCCAGCAGCTTGCAGCTCTCCTATAATTCACCCCTCCACTTT
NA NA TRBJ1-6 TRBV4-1 CASSQDGLDILNSPLHF TGCGCCAGCAGCCAAGATGGACTCGACATTCTCAATTCACCCCTCCACTTT
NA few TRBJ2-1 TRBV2 CASIPEVNNEQFF TGTGCCAGCATTCCGGAAGTCAACAATGAGCAGTTCTTC
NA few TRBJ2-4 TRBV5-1 CASSLGGAKNIQYF TGCGCCAGCAGCTTAGGGGGGGCCAAAAACATTCAGTACTTC
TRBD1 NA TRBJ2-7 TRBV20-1 CSARSYRGNSLYEQYF TGCAGTGCTCGATCCTACAGGGGCAACTCATTATACGAGCAGTACTTC
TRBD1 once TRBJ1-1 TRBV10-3 CAISEIPGQGMNAEAFF TGTGCCATCAGTGAGATACCGGGACAGGGCATGAACGCTGAAGCTTTCTTT
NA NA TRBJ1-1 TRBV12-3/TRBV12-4 CASSLRAGSNTEAFF TGTGCCAGCAGTTTAAGGGCAGGGTCGAACACTGAAGCTTTCTTT
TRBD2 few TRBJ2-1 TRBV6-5 CASMGGGAYNEQFF TGTGCCAGCATGGGCGGGGGGGCGTACAATGAGCAGTTCTTC
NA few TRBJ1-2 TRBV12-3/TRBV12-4 CASSYQGWENGYTF TGTGCCAGCAGCTACCAGGGGTGGGAAAATGGCTACACCTTC
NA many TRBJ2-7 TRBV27 CASSLRGHSYEQYF TGTGCCAGCAGTCTAAGAGGGCACTCCTACGAGCAGTACTTC
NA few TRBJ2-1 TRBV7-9 CASSLSSYEQFF TGTGCCAGCAGCCTGAGCTCCTACGAGCAGTTCTTC
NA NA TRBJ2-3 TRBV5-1 CASSLPTDTRYF TGCGCCAGCAGCCTCCCCACAGATACGCGGTATTTT
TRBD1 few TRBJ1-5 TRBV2 CASREVGTGGAGNQPQHF TGTGCCAGCAGGGAGGTCGGGACAGGGGGCGCAGGCAATCAGCCCCAGCATTTT
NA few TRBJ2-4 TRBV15 CATAAKPVGNIQYF TGTGCCACCGCAGCAAAACCAGTCGGAAACATTCAGTACTTC
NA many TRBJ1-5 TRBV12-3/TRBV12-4 CASSLKGPNQPQHF TGTGCCAGCAGTTTGAAAGGGCCTAATCAGCCCCAGCATTTT
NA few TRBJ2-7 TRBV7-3 CASSGQPGSSYEQYF TGTGCCAGCAGCGGACAGCCAGGTAGCTCCTACGAGCAGTACTTC
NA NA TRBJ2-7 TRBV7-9 CASSPSGWPYEQYF TGTGCCAGCAGTCCGTCGGGGTGGCCCTACGAGCAGTACTTC
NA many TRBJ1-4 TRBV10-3 CAISGGPNEKLFF TGTGCCATCAGTGGAGGTCCGAATGAAAAACTGTTTTTT
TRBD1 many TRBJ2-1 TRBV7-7 CASSMGQGNNEQFF TGTGCTAGCAGCATGGGACAGGGGAACAATGAGCAGTTCTTC
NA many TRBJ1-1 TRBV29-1 CSVGGGPNTEAFF TGCAGCGTTGGGGGGGGGCCCAACACTGAAGCTTTCTTT
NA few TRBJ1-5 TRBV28 CASTPGGEQPQHF TGTGCCAGCACTCCAGGTGGGGAGCAGCCCCAGCATTTT
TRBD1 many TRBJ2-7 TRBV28 CASSYGTGGGEQYF TGTGCCAGCAGTTACGGGACAGGGGGAGGCGAGCAGTACTTC
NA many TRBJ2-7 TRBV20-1 CSADGRNYEQYF TGCAGTGCTGACGGACGGAACTACGAGCAGTACTTC
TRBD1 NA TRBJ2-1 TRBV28 CASTAGQASDEQFF TGTGCCAGCACTGCGGGACAGGCGAGCGATGAGCAGTTCTTC
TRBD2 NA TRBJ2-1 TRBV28 CAGRPSGLAANEQFF TGTGCCGGCAGGCCCTCGGGACTAGCGGCCAATGAGCAGTTCTTC
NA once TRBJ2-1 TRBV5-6 CASSLDGATYNEQFF TGTGCCAGCAGCTTGGACGGGGCTACCTACAATGAGCAGTTCTTC
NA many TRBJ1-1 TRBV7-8 CASSLRMNTEAFF TGTGCCAGCAGCTTAAGGATGAACACTGAAGCTTTCTTT